The clone carrying this T cell receptor beta chain appeared many times. Its specificity is unknown. These data come from a study of CD8+CD57+ T cells in acquired aplastic anemia. For the study at large: The sorted CD4+ and CD8+ cells yielded an average around 3 ug of DNA.

Patients who underwent sequencing had shown CD8+CD57+ cell expansion by flow cytometry. Among the patients, all had severe acquired aplastic anemia. CDR3 length equals 14 residues. The V and J ends lost 4 bases and 5 bases respectively, with 13 bases between them. Germline V gene data show CDR1 as SGHTA and CDR2 as FQGNSA. Genomic DNA templated the TCR beta VDJ and CDR3 profiling. TCRdb re-called the reads through MiXCR, storing one row per CDR3 protein. Of around 290,000 distinct CDR3 sequences in the sample, roughly 53% were seen once. Study results and caveats: Twenty-nine CD8+ CDR3 sequences were shared between patients and controls.

V usage is TRBV7-2 and J usage is TRBJ2-3; D is unresolved. Sequenced: sorted CD4+, CD8+, or CD8+CD57+ T cells (not recorded which) from PBMCs. The clonotype comes from a human donor with aplastic anemia. The CDR3 reads CASSSRARQDTQYF. The DNA of the CDR3 is TGTGCCAGCAGCTCTAGGGCTAGGCAAGATACGCAGTATTTT.